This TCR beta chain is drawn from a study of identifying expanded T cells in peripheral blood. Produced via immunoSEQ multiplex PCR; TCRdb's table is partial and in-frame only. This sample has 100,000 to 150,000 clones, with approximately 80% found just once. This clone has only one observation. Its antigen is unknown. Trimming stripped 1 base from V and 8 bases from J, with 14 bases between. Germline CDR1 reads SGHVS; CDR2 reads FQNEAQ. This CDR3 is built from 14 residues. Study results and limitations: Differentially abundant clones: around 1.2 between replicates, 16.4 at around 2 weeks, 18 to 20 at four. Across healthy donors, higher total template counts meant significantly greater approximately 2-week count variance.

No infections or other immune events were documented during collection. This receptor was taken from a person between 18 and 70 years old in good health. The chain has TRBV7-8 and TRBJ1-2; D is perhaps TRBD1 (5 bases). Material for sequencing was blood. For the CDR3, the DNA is TGTGCCAGCAGCTTAGAAGGGACGGTGGGCGGCTACACCTTC. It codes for CASSLEGTVGGYTF.